This entry lists 13 T cell receptor beta chains sequenced from one sample in a study of identifying expanded T cells in peripheral blood (dated by TCRdb to 2018 to 2020). The library was produced with the immunoSEQ multiplex PCR assay. TCRdb took this table from immuneACCESS and kept in-frame rearrangements with V and J called. Such tables lack part of the clones; where checked against another copy, unresolved V genes explain under half of the gap, and the rest is unexplained. The sample contains under 85,000 clones, less than 90% of them found a single time. The top ten hold about 18% of the sample. The sequencing sample was made of blood. The receptors were gathered from a person aged 18 to 75 in good health.

This chain uses TRBV28 with TRBJ2-7; tentative D call: TRBD1 (5 bases). CDR1 and CDR2 (germline): MDHEN, SYDVKM. The germline V and J ends were trimmed by 5 bases and 2 bases, with 13 bases remaining between them. The length of the CDR3 is 14 residues. The CDR3, as DNA: TGTGCCAGCAGTACCCCCACAGGACCCTACGAGCAGTACTTC. Translated, it gives CASSTPTGPYEQYF.

This rearrangement joins TRBV7-2 to TRBJ1-1; 8 nucleotides line up with TRBD1. CDR1 and CDR2 (germline): SGHTA, FQGNSA. This CDR3 has 13 amino acids. Germline trimming cut 5 bases from V and 6 bases from J; bases unmatched to any gene: 5. CDR3 region: CASSPGGYAEAFF. For the CDR3, the DNA is TGTGCCAGCAGCCCAGGGGGCTACGCTGAAGCTTTCTTT.

The chain links TRBV29-1 to TRBJ2-2; weak D call: TRBD2 (5 bases). The CDR3 runs to 12 residues. V dropped 7 bases and J dropped 7 bases, with 13 bases sitting between them. Germline lookup yields CDR1 SQVTM and CDR2 ANQGSEA. The CDR3 coding sequence is TGCAGCGCCCCGAGGGATGGCGGGGAGCTGTTTTTT. Its translation: CSAPRDGGELFF.

CDR3 protein: CASSRMSGTRPQYF. Written as DNA, the CDR3 is TGTGCCAGCAGCCGGATGAGCGGTACAAGGCCCCAGTACTTC. V usage is TRBV7-6 and J usage is TRBJ2-5; a possible D gene is TRBD2 (5 bases). The CDR3 extends over 14 amino acids. Germline V gene sequence: CDR1 SGHVS, CDR2 FNYEAQ. V lost 5 bases to trimming and J lost 9 bases, with 19 bases between them.

The chain recombines TRBV6-1 with TRBJ2-7, with 11 bases that match TRBD1. There are 15 residues in the CDR3. V shed 6 bases and J 3 bases; nucleotides not matched to a gene: 7. The V gene's germline CDR1 is MNHNS and CDR2 SASEGT. The CDR3 loop reads CASSLAGTGGYEQYF. CDR3 sequence (DNA): TGTGCCAGCAGCCTAGCCGGGACAGGGGGCTACGAGCAGTACTTC.

The gene calls are TRBV4-3 and TRBJ2-2, with D hard to call. V was shortened by 5 bases and J by 7 bases, with 17 bases between the two germline ends. The germline CDR1 and CDR2 sequences are LGHNA and YSLEER. The CDR3 totals 15 residues. CDR3 nucleotide sequence: TGCGCCAGCAGCTCGTGGAGTCGAGAAGGCGGGGAGCTGTTTTTT. Translated: CASSSWSREGGELFF.

The chain employs TRBV23-1 and TRBJ2-2; D ambiguous. TRBV23-1 is an ORF; its function is uncertain. The CDR3 is made up of 17 amino acids. Trimming took 3 bases from V and 1 from J, leaving 15 bases between them. For the CDR3, the DNA is TGCGCCAGCAGTCATCCTGTCGGACGGGTGAACACCGGGGAGCTGTTTTTT. It specifies CASSHPVGRVNTGELFF.

A few counts support this clone. The V call is TRBV5-1, the J call TRBJ2-5; TRBD2 matches 12 bases. Germline values: CDR1 SGHRS, CDR2 YFSETQ. The CDR3 has 18 amino acids. Unmatched junction bases numbered 16, after V lost 3 bases and J lost 7 bases. The CDR3: CASSYSERRLAGEGTQYF. The DNA for the CDR3 is TGCGCCAGCAGCTACTCGGAAAGGAGACTAGCGGGAGAAGGGACCCAGTACTTC.

The chain employs TRBV29-1 and TRBJ2-3, with D possibly TRBD2 on 6 matching bases. Germline V CDR1 and CDR2: SQVTM, ANQGSEA. The CDR3 consists of 15 residues. Trimming removed 4 bases at V and 5 bases at J, with 19 bases between. CDR3 amino acids: CSVVNGGLGVDTQYF. CDR3 DNA: TGCAGCGTTGTTAATGGGGGACTCGGGGTAGATACGCAGTATTTT.

The rearrangement uses TRBV4-2 and TRBJ2-2; D is unclear. Germline CDR1 and CDR2: LGHNA and YNFKEQ. This CDR3 spans 14 amino acids. V was trimmed by 2 bases and J by 0 bases, leaving 4 bases between them. The CDR3 region is CASSQIPNTGELFF. DNA of the CDR3: TGTGCCAGCAGCCAAATCCCGAACACCGGGGAGCTGTTTTTT.

The chain is built from TRBV20-1 and TRBJ1-2, with 7 bases fitting TRBD1. The CDR3 totals 11 residues. Per germline, CDR1 DFQATT and CDR2 SNEGSKA (reference sequence). V was clipped by 5 bases and J by 6 bases; unmatched bases: 3. This CDR3 reads CSAPGTDGYTF. CDR3 sequence (DNA): TGCAGTGCTCCCGGGACAGATGGCTACACCTTC.

V gene TRBV18 combines with J gene TRBJ1-1, with 8 nucleotides matching TRBD1. Germline loops: CDR1 KGHSH, CDR2 LQKENI. J was trimmed by 7 bases and V by 5 bases; bases with no gene match: 6. This CDR3 has 13 amino acids. CDR3 protein: CASSSQGAGEAFF. The CDR3 bases are TGTGCCAGCTCATCGCAGGGGGCGGGTGAAGCTTTCTTT.

This rearrangement joins TRBV7-2 to TRBJ2-1; D is possibly TRBD2 (6 bases). Germline lookup yields CDR1 SGHTA and CDR2 FQGNSA. This CDR3 is 14 amino acids long. V was cut by 8 bases and J by 7 bases, with 18 bases left in between. The CDR3, as DNA: TGTGCCAGCCTCCGTGGGGGGAGGAATAATGAGCAGTTCTTC. Its protein is CASLRGGRNNEQFF.